A selection of T cell receptor beta chains follows, all from one sample in a study of T-cell memory formation after mild COVID-19. TCRdb re-derived calls from the 5' RACE reads in MiXCR, one entry per CDR3 protein. The table has roughly 250,000 distinct CDR3 sequences, about 16% seen once; the top ten hold 3.5%. The sequenced material came from PBMCs or a T cell subset sorted from them (not recorded which). These receptors all stem from a man between 18 and 29 years old who had mild COVID-19 (a few samples of this study predate the infection). Cell type and time point are not known. CDR3s include the opening cysteine and the closing phenylalanine or tryptophan. The D gene is left open where the match is weak.

TRBV28	TRBD1	TRBJ2-7	15	CASSFGQGYTSEQYF
TRBV5-1	TRBD2	TRBJ2-5	14	CASSSGPSGETQYF
TRBV20-1	TRBD2	TRBJ2-1	15	CSARDPSGAYNEQFF
TRBV25-1	TRBD2	TRBJ2-5	15	CASSRTSGVQETQYF
TRBV24-1	.	TRBJ2-3	13	CATSDSPADTQYF
TRBV5-1	TRBD2	TRBJ2-5	16	CASSPSSGGSQETQYF
TRBV6-5	.	TRBJ1-4	12	CASRTGREKLFF
TRBV10-3	.	TRBJ2-6	14	CAISAGAGANVLTF
TRBV5-1	.	TRBJ2-5	14	CASSSGTSGETQYF
TRBV6-2/TRBV6-3	.	TRBJ2-4	18	CASSFMRVQGMPGDIQYF
TRBV3-1	.	TRBJ1-2	12	CASSQEGWGYTF
TRBV10-3	.	TRBJ1-4	14	CAISERGTGEKLFF
TRBV27	.	TRBJ2-3	15	CASSLRGGYGDTQYF
TRBV2	.	TRBJ2-3	11	CASRGRTGQYF
TRBV28	TRBD1	TRBJ1-1	15	CASRSPGQPNTEAFF
TRBV10-3	TRBD2	TRBJ2-1	17	CAIRGGTTSGIGIEQFF
TRBV5-1	.	TRBJ2-2	16	CASSPDTRTHTGELFF
TRBV6-2/TRBV6-3	TRBD1	TRBJ2-2	17	CASRRPGQGSNTGELFF
TRBV5-6	TRBD1	TRBJ2-1	18	CASSLYFTGTGPYNEQFF
TRBV9	.	TRBJ1-3	15	CASSAATGSGNTIYF
TRBV20-1	TRBD1	TRBJ1-2	14	CSAPGQVPNYGYTF
TRBV4-3	.	TRBJ1-3	12	CASSQESRTIYF
TRBV4-3	.	TRBJ2-1	13	CASSQARPNEQFF
TRBV7-6	TRBD1	TRBJ1-2	15	CASSFSTGGYYGYTF
TRBV9	TRBD1	TRBJ1-2	18	CASSVAGRGQRANYGYTF
TRBV7-2	.	TRBJ1-3	15	CASSLQSPGGNTIYF
TRBV20-1	.	TRBJ2-5	13	CSASPGALETQYF
TRBV20-1	.	TRBJ2-5	15	CSAPRFEGSQETQYF
TRBV18	.	TRBJ2-5	11	CASSPLGTQYF
TRBV29-1	.	TRBJ2-5	13	CSVAGVESETQYF
TRBV7-9	TRBD2	TRBJ2-3	15	CASSFWSSGGDTQYF
TRBV7-9	.	TRBJ1-1	13	CASTRQLNTEAFF
TRBV18	.	TRBJ1-1	14	CASSPDGGGTEAFF
TRBV10-3	.	TRBJ2-3	12	CASRDVADTQYF
TRBV9	.	TRBJ2-2	16	CASSVETAGNTGELFF
TRBV21-1	.	TRBJ2-5	15	CASSNDTGRGETQYF
TRBV13	.	TRBJ1-2	16	CASSLAGRVRNYGYTF
TRBV18	.	TRBJ2-1	14	CASSPPGRYNEQFF
TRBV5-1	.	TRBJ1-1	14	CASSPGRPGASAFF
TRBV30	.	TRBJ1-1	14	CAWTAYPQNTEAFF
TRBV7-2	TRBD1	TRBJ1-6	15	CASSSSGQGASPLHF
TRBV12-3/TRBV12-4	.	TRBJ1-1	16	CASSLMGGRRNTEAFF
TRBV2	.	TRBJ2-3	15	CASSEDVAGTDTQYF
TRBV5-6	.	TRBJ1-2	15	CASRIAVKADYGYTF
TRBV5-1	.	TRBJ1-2	15	CASSLFSDTNYGYTF
TRBV7-2	.	TRBJ1-6	12	CASSSRHSPLHF
TRBV9	TRBD1	TRBJ1-2	14	CASSAGQGAIGYTF
TRBV4-3	.	TRBJ2-2	15	CASSQDVGGFGELFF
TRBV9	.	TRBJ1-1	14	CASSASRADTEAFF
TRBV10-3	TRBD2	TRBJ2-1	13	CATRDYEGNEQFF
TRBV18	.	TRBJ1-1	14	CASSPRQVGTEAFF
TRBV6-1	TRBD1	TRBJ1-5	14	CASRIRDRDQPQHF
TRBV21-1	.	TRBJ1-5	12	CASSLWNQPQHF
TRBV20-1	.	TRBJ2-3	11	CSAWDRYAQYF
TRBV16	.	TRBJ2-4	15	CASSPNTGSKNIQYF
TRBV10-3	.	TRBJ2-1	12	CAIKGLYNEQFF
TRBV2	.	TRBJ1-1	15	CASSPPRQLHTEAFF
TRBV5-1	.	TRBJ2-2	15	CASSLGPQDTGELFF
TRBV5-1	TRBD2	TRBJ2-3	16	CASMPIAGGPSGTQYF
TRBV12-3/TRBV12-4	TRBD1	TRBJ1-2	15	CASSLFGTGGTGYTF